This is a list of T cell receptor beta chains from one sample in a study of blood T cells in healthy people across ages. MiXCR was run by TCRdb on the 5' RACE reads, yielding one entry per CDR3 protein. The sample includes some 850,000 distinct CDR3 sequences, more than 25% seen only once; the top ten take over 2.5%. These data also featured in a second study, about T cells of mothers and their children.

The sample taken for sequencing was blood. The receptors stem from a boy between 5 and 17 years old in good health. CDR3s include the opening cysteine and the closing phenylalanine or tryptophan. A D gene is named only where the DNA matches it firmly. Rows give clone size only sometimes, using once, few, many, or a class for an expanded clone.

many,-,TRBJ1-5,TRBV5-5,TGTGCCAGCAGCTTGATGGTTGGTCAGCCCCAGCATTTT,CASSLMVGQPQHF
few,-,TRBJ2-6,TRBV27,TGTGCCAGCAGTTTTCGGACGGGGAGGGGGGCCAACGTCCTGACTTTC,CASSFRTGRGANVLTF
few,-,TRBJ2-1,TRBV20-1,TGCAGTGCTAGAGGGCCAGGTGTAGATGAGCAGTTCTTC,CSARGPGVDEQFF
few,-,TRBJ1-4,TRBV28,TGTGCCAGCAGTCTTGGGTCGGGGAAAGGGGAAAAACTGTTTTTT,CASSLGSGKGEKLFF
-,-,TRBJ2-5,TRBV2,TGTGCCAGCAGTGTTGACGGGGCAGACCAAGAGACCCAGTACTTC,CASSVDGADQETQYF
-,TRBD1,TRBJ2-7,TRBV20-1,TGCAGTGCTAGAGACAGGGGGCCGTCCTACGAGCAGTACTTC,CSARDRGPSYEQYF
-,-,TRBJ2-7,TRBV21-1,TGTGCCAGCAGCAAACTCGACAGGGACGAGCAGTACTTC,CASSKLDRDEQYF
-,TRBD1,TRBJ1-3,TRBV9,TGTGCCAGCAGCGTAGAAACAGGGGCCTCTGGAAACACCATATATTTT,CASSVETGASGNTIYF
-,-,TRBJ1-2,TRBV20-1,TGCAGTGCTAGAGGTGACACCAACTATGGCTACACCTTC,CSARGDTNYGYTF
-,-,TRBJ1-2,TRBV5-4,TGTGCCAGCAGCTTGGCGGGAGAAGGCTACACCTTC,CASSLAGEGYTF
few,-,TRBJ1-1,TRBV5-5,TGTGCCAGCAGCTTGGCCGGGTCAGGTCAAAGGGCTGAAGCTTTCTTT,CASSLAGSGQRAEAFF
few,-,TRBJ2-7,TRBV13,TGTGCCAGCAGCGTAAGGGTGGCTACCTACGAGCAGTACTTC,CASSVRVATYEQYF
few,-,TRBJ2-5,TRBV7-2,TGTGCCAGCAGCCCTCCCGGGACGCCCGGGACCCAGTACTTC,CASSPPGTPGTQYF
-,-,TRBJ2-1,TRBV12-3/TRBV12-4,TGTGCCAGCGGTCGGACGGAAGTCTCCTACAATGAGCAGTTCTTC,CASGRTEVSYNEQFF
-,-,TRBJ1-4,TRBV4-1,TGCGCCAGCAGCCGAGAGGATGGGAGGGCAGTTGGGGAACTGTTTTTT,CASSREDGRAVGELFF
-,-,TRBJ1-6,TRBV28,TGTGCCAGCAGAACGATGAGTTCACCCCTCCACTTT,CASRTMSSPLHF
-,-,TRBJ2-1,TRBV5-1,TGCGCCAGCAGCTTTCCGGGGTCAAACAATGAGCAGTTCTTC,CASSFPGSNNEQFF
few,-,TRBJ2-3,TRBV27,TGTGCCAGCAAGTCATCGAGGGGGGCGGGCACAGATACGCAGTATTTT,CASKSSRGAGTDTQYF
-,-,TRBJ1-3,TRBV3-1,TGTGCCAGCAGCCTCTCGACAGGAAACACCATATATTTT,CASSLSTGNTIYF
few,TRBD1,TRBJ1-2,TRBV9,TGTGCCAGCAAAAGGACAGGTGGCTACACCTTC,CASKRTGGYTF
few,TRBD2,TRBJ2-2,TRBV5-1,TGCGCCAGCAGCTTCGGGAGGTCCACCGGGGAGCTGTTTTTT,CASSFGRSTGELFF
-,-,TRBJ1-2,TRBV29-1,TGCAGCGTTGGAAAGGGGCAACCTTATGGCTACACCTTC,CSVGKGQPYGYTF
-,TRBD2,TRBJ2-7,TRBV3-1,TGTGCCAGCAGCAACCCGGGACTAGCCTTGGGGGAGCAGTACTTC,CASSNPGLALGEQYF
-,-,TRBJ1-1,TRBV6-5,TGTGCCAGCAGTTACTCCTTTCTGAGGAACACTGAAGCTTTCTTT,CASSYSFLRNTEAFF
-,-,TRBJ2-5,TRBV7-9,TGTGCCAGCAGCGCTCAAGAAGAGACCCAGTACTTC,CASSAQEETQYF
few,-,TRBJ1-1,TRBV9,TGTGCCAGCAGCGTGACGGGGGCCACTGAAGCTTTCTTT,CASSVTGATEAFF
-,TRBD2,TRBJ2-3,TRBV12-3/TRBV12-4,TGTGCCAGCAGTCTCGGGACTAGCAGAGGTTGGACAGATACGCAGTATTTT,CASSLGTSRGWTDTQYF
few,-,TRBJ1-4,TRBV6-1,TGTGCCAGCAGTGAAGCGCGGTGGTCTCGTTATGAAAAACTGTTTTTT,CASSEARWSRYEKLFF
-,-,TRBJ2-5,TRBV6-5,TGTGCCAGCAGTTCCCAGGTCTTGGGGGAGCAGTACTTC,CASSSQVLGEQYF
-,-,TRBJ2-4,TRBV20-1,TGCAGTGCTAGAACTCGGTGGCCCAAAAACATTCAGTACTTC,CSARTRWPKNIQYF
once,-,TRBJ2-5,TRBV28,TGTGCCAGCAGTGGGGGGGCCGGAGTGTACCAAGAGACCCAGTACTTC,CASSGGAGVYQETQYF
-,-,TRBJ2-7,TRBV6-6,TGTGCCAGCAGTTGGGTGGGAGACGAGCAGTACTTC,CASSWVGDEQYF
few,TRBD1,TRBJ2-2,TRBV12-3/TRBV12-4,TGTGCCAGCAGACAGGGGTACACCGGGGAGCTGTTTTTT,CASRQGYTGELFF
many,-,TRBJ2-5,TRBV25-1,TGTGCCAGCAGTGACCAGGCGTTGGAGACCCAGTACTTC,CASSDQALETQYF